The rows below give T cell receptor beta chains drawn from one sample of a study of control samples from healthy donors and cancer patients. Libraries were prepared by immunoSEQ multiplex PCR; TCRdb keeps only in-frame clonotypes and omits some of them. This sample has 98,000 or so clones, with around three quarters found just once. Material: blood. Receptor source: a young woman in good health. Both conserved end residues are part of each CDR3. A D gene is named only where the DNA matches it firmly. Size values are once, few and many counts, or a class for expanded clones, and some rows have none.

CDR3: CASRPGQTNEKLFF
DNA: TGTGCCAGCAGGCCCGGACAGACTAATGAAAAACTGTTTTTT
V: TRBV6-4
D: .
size: .
J: TRBJ1-4

CDR3: CASSSYRQGDYEQYF
DNA: TGTGCCAGTAGTTCTTACCGACAGGGGGACTACGAGCAGTACTTC
V: TRBV19
D: TRBD1
size: few
J: TRBJ2-7

CDR3: CASSLGGTDEKLFF
DNA: TGTGCCAGCAGCTTGGGAGGGACCGATGAAAAACTGTTTTTT
V: TRBV7-9
D: .
size: .
J: TRBJ1-4

CDR3: CASIPGLQGYGYTF
DNA: TGTGCCAGCATCCCGGGACTACAAGGCTATGGCTACACCTTC
V: TRBV6-6
D: .
size: .
J: TRBJ1-2

CDR3: CSVLPRGGTRYEQYF
DNA: TGCAGCGTGCTACCACGCGGCGGGACCCGGTACGAGCAGTACTTC
V: TRBV29-1
D: .
size: .
J: TRBJ2-7

CDR3: CASSLQSTDTQYF
DNA: TGTGCCAGTAGTCTCCAGAGCACAGATACGCAGTATTTT
V: TRBV19
D: .
size: .
J: TRBJ2-3

CDR3: CASSLTGGDTQYF
DNA: TGTGCCAGCAGCTTGACGGGGGGAGATACGCAGTATTTT
V: TRBV5-4
D: TRBD2
size: .
J: TRBJ2-3

CDR3: CASSQGGGGPTYNSPLHF
DNA: TGTGCCAGCAGCCAAGGAGGAGGGGGTCCCACCTATAATTCACCCCTCCACTTT
V: TRBV3-1/TRBV3-2
D: .
size: .
J: TRBJ1-6

CDR3: CASSQVLNQPQHF
DNA: TGTGCCAGTAGTCAGGTGCTCAATCAGCCCCAGCATTTT
V: TRBV19
D: .
size: .
J: TRBJ1-5

CDR3: CASTSPGTRGYTF
DNA: TGTGCCAGTACCTCTCCTGGGACTCGTGGCTACACCTTC
V: TRBV19
D: .
size: once
J: TRBJ1-2

CDR3: CASGLGQPNTEAFF
DNA: TGTGCTAGTGGTTTGGGACAGCCGAACACTGAAGCTTTCTTT
V: TRBV12-5
D: .
size: .
J: TRBJ1-1

CDR3: CASSSDTGRGAFF
DNA: TGTGCCAGCAGCAGCGACACCGGGAGGGGAGCTTTCTTT
V: TRBV9
D: .
size: .
J: TRBJ1-1

CDR3: CASSPMTSGGAGDTQYF
DNA: TGTGCCAGCAGCCCAATGACTAGCGGGGGGGCCGGGGATACGCAGTATTTT
V: TRBV13
D: TRBD2
size: .
J: TRBJ2-3

CDR3: CASAVGGYGTEAFF
DNA: TGTGCCAGCGCTGTAGGGGGCTATGGCACTGAAGCTTTCTTT
V: TRBV28
D: TRBD1
size: .
J: TRBJ1-1

CDR3: CASSSSGSSNQPQHF
DNA: TGTGCCAGCAGTTCCTCGGGAAGTAGCAATCAGCCCCAGCATTTT
V: TRBV6-2/TRBV6-3
D: .
size: .
J: TRBJ1-5